The present T cell receptor beta chain was sequenced within a study of Graves' ophthalmopathy and Graves' hyperthyroidism. In this sample, this clonotype turned up many times. Amplification targeted the TCR beta CDR3 regions, with RNA transcripts as the source material. HTBI-primed first-round RT-PCR preceded second-round multiplex PCR. TCRdb redid the calling of the multiplex PCR reads with MiXCR, one entry per CDR3 protein. The data contain about 340,000 distinct CDR3 sequences, roughly 17% of them singletons. The CDR3 extends over 14 amino acids. The V gene lost 2 bases and the J gene lost 2 bases, with 7 bases spanning the gap. Germline-derived CDR1 and CDR2 are MNHEY and SVGEGT.

This chain connects TRBV6-2 or TRBV6-3 to TRBJ1-5; no clear D gene. The sample consisted of peripheral blood. The receptor's source is an adult man with Graves' ophthalmopathy. The CDR3 region is CASSYGSRNQPQHF. The DNA of the CDR3 is TGTGCCAGCAGTTACGGCAGTCGCAATCAGCCCCAGCATTTT.